The rows below give T cell receptor beta chains drawn from one sample of a study of control samples from healthy donors and cancer patients. Profiled with immunoSEQ multiplex PCR; TCRdb holds only in-frame clones, not every one. The table shows some 150,000 clones, with 90% to 95% occurring only once. Source material: blood. These receptors were taken from a woman under 40 in good health. Both conserved end residues are part of each CDR3. The order of the fields is V gene, clone size, D gene, J gene, CDR3 DNA, CDR3 protein. The D gene is left open where the match is weak. Not all rows give a size; the values are once, few, many and, for expanded clones, a class.

V gene: TRBV5-5
clone size: -
D gene: -
J gene: TRBJ1-5
CDR3 DNA: TGTGCCAGCAGCTTGAGGGTAGATCAGCCCCAGCATTTT
CDR3 protein: CASSLRVDQPQHF

V gene: TRBV7-9
clone size: -
D gene: -
J gene: TRBJ1-5
CDR3 DNA: TGTGCCAGCAGCCCAAAGGGGGGTGGCAATCAGCCCCAGCATTTT
CDR3 protein: CASSPKGGGNQPQHF

V gene: TRBV5-8
clone size: -
D gene: -
J gene: TRBJ2-6
CDR3 DNA: TGTGCCAGCAGCTTGGGGACTTCTGGGGCCAACGTCCTGACTTTC
CDR3 protein: CASSLGTSGANVLTF

V gene: TRBV3-1/TRBV3-2
clone size: -
D gene: -
J gene: TRBJ2-5
CDR3 DNA: TGTGCCAGCAGCCAGCGGGGCTCCCCGGTGGGGACCCAGTACTTC
CDR3 protein: CASSQRGSPVGTQYF

V gene: TRBV18
clone size: -
D gene: -
J gene: TRBJ1-3
CDR3 DNA: TGTGCCAGCTCACAGGGCTCTGGAAACACCATATATTTT
CDR3 protein: CASSQGSGNTIYF

V gene: TRBV11-3
clone size: -
D gene: TRBD2
J gene: TRBJ2-7
CDR3 DNA: TGTGCCAGCAGCTGGACTAGCGGGAGTTACGAGCAGTACTTC
CDR3 protein: CASSWTSGSYEQYF

V gene: TRBV4-2
clone size: -
D gene: TRBD2
J gene: TRBJ2-3
CDR3 DNA: TGTGCCAGCAGCCAAAGCGGGGGGGGAACAGATACGCAGTATTTT
CDR3 protein: CASSQSGGGTDTQYF

V gene: TRBV6-4
clone size: few
D gene: -
J gene: TRBJ2-1
CDR3 DNA: TGTGCCAGCAGTGACGGGTTCGGGGGAAATGAGCAGTTCTTC
CDR3 protein: CASSDGFGGNEQFF

V gene: TRBV7-2
clone size: -
D gene: -
J gene: TRBJ2-7
CDR3 DNA: TGTGCCAGCAGCTTAGGCCCGGCGGGAAAGCAATACGAGCAGTACTTC
CDR3 protein: CASSLGPAGKQYEQYF

V gene: TRBV28
clone size: -
D gene: -
J gene: TRBJ1-5
CDR3 DNA: TGTGCCAGCAGTGAACAGGGAAGAAGCAATCAGCCCCAGCATTTT
CDR3 protein: CASSEQGRSNQPQHF

V gene: TRBV9
clone size: -
D gene: -
J gene: TRBJ2-5
CDR3 DNA: TGTGCCAGCAGCGTAGGGGTAGGACAAGAGACCCAGTACTTC
CDR3 protein: CASSVGVGQETQYF

V gene: TRBV5-6
clone size: -
D gene: TRBD1
J gene: TRBJ2-4
CDR3 DNA: TGTGCCAGCAGCTTGGGACAGGGGAACATTCAGTACTTC
CDR3 protein: CASSLGQGNIQYF

V gene: TRBV7-2
clone size: -
D gene: -
J gene: TRBJ2-7
CDR3 DNA: TGTGCCAGCAGCTTAAATAGCTTCTCCTACGAGCAGTACTTC
CDR3 protein: CASSLNSFSYEQYF

V gene: TRBV5-1
clone size: -
D gene: TRBD1
J gene: TRBJ2-2
CDR3 DNA: TGCGCCAGCAGCTTGGCCAGGGGGCACACCGGGGAGCTGTTTTTT
CDR3 protein: CASSLARGHTGELFF

V gene: TRBV24-1
clone size: -
D gene: -
J gene: TRBJ2-1
CDR3 DNA: TGTGCCACCAGTGATTTGGGGGGGGGCATCCCCTACAATGAGCAGTTCTTC
CDR3 protein: CATSDLGGGIPYNEQFF

V gene: TRBV7-9
clone size: -
D gene: TRBD2
J gene: TRBJ2-3
CDR3 DNA: TGTGCCAGCAGCCAGATAGCGGGGTCTAGCACAGATACGCAGTATTTT
CDR3 protein: CASSQIAGSSTDTQYF

V gene: TRBV7-8
clone size: -
D gene: TRBD1
J gene: TRBJ2-7
CDR3 DNA: TGTGCCAGCAGCTTCCGACAGGGCGGCAACGAGCAGTACTTC
CDR3 protein: CASSFRQGGNEQYF

V gene: TRBV3-1/TRBV3-2
clone size: -
D gene: -
J gene: TRBJ1-2
CDR3 DNA: TGTGCCAGCAGCCAGACAGATGGCTACACCTTC
CDR3 protein: CASSQTDGYTF

V gene: TRBV20-1
clone size: -
D gene: -
J gene: TRBJ2-3
CDR3 DNA: TGCAGTGCGGGCCTCACAGATACGCAGTATTTT
CDR3 protein: CSAGLTDTQYF

V gene: TRBV12-5
clone size: -
D gene: TRBD2
J gene: TRBJ2-1
CDR3 DNA: TGTGCTAGTGGTTTGGTACCTAGCGGGGGGGCCAATGAGCAGTTCTTC
CDR3 protein: CASGLVPSGGANEQFF

V gene: TRBV7-9
clone size: once
D gene: -
J gene: TRBJ1-2
CDR3 DNA: TGTGCCAGCAGCTCCGACAGAGCTAACTATGGCTACACCTTC
CDR3 protein: CASSSDRANYGYTF

V gene: TRBV7-2
clone size: -
D gene: TRBD2
J gene: TRBJ2-7
CDR3 DNA: TGTGCCAGCAGCCTTAGCGGGAGAGGATGGGAGCAGTACTTC
CDR3 protein: CASSLSGRGWEQYF

V gene: TRBV21-1
clone size: -
D gene: -
J gene: TRBJ2-1
CDR3 DNA: TGTGCCAGCAGCACCCCAGGGGTGTACAATGAGCAGTTCTTC
CDR3 protein: CASSTPGVYNEQFF

V gene: TRBV2
clone size: -
D gene: TRBD1
J gene: TRBJ1-1
CDR3 DNA: TGTGCCAGCAGGACATCGGGACAGCCGAACACTGAAGCTTTCTTT
CDR3 protein: CASRTSGQPNTEAFF

V gene: TRBV5-1
clone size: -
D gene: TRBD1
J gene: TRBJ1-2
CDR3 DNA: TGCGCCAGCAGCCCGACAGGGGATGGCTACACCTTC
CDR3 protein: CASSPTGDGYTF

V gene: TRBV18
clone size: -
D gene: TRBD2
J gene: TRBJ2-3
CDR3 DNA: TGTGCCAGCTCGCCGGGACTAGCGGGAGGAGATACGCAGTATTTT
CDR3 protein: CASSPGLAGGDTQYF

V gene: TRBV7-2
clone size: -
D gene: -
J gene: TRBJ1-4
CDR3 DNA: TGTGCCAGCAGCTTAGCAGGCAGACCAACTAATGAAAAACTGTTTTTT
CDR3 protein: CASSLAGRPTNEKLFF

V gene: TRBV6-2/TRBV6-3
clone size: -
D gene: TRBD1
J gene: TRBJ1-4
CDR3 DNA: TGTGCCAGCAGTACGACAGGGGGGGTTGAAAAACTGTTTTTT
CDR3 protein: CASSTTGGVEKLFF

V gene: TRBV6-5
clone size: once
D gene: -
J gene: TRBJ1-4
CDR3 DNA: TGTGCCAGCAGTTACAGGGCACCTAATGAAAAACTGTTTTTT
CDR3 protein: CASSYRAPNEKLFF

V gene: TRBV30
clone size: -
D gene: TRBD1
J gene: TRBJ2-5
CDR3 DNA: TGTGCCTGGAGGAGACAGGGATGGGAGACCCAGTACTTC
CDR3 protein: CAWRRQGWETQYF

V gene: TRBV18
clone size: -
D gene: -
J gene: TRBJ1-1
CDR3 DNA: TGTGCCAGCTCACCACCAGGGTCCACTGAAGCTTTCTTT
CDR3 protein: CASSPPGSTEAFF

V gene: TRBV27
clone size: -
D gene: TRBD2
J gene: TRBJ2-1
CDR3 DNA: TGTGCCAGCAGTAAGGAACTAGCGGTCTACAATGAGCAGTTCTTC
CDR3 protein: CASSKELAVYNEQFF

V gene: TRBV5-1
clone size: -
D gene: -
J gene: TRBJ2-7
CDR3 DNA: TGCGCCAGCAGCTCATGGGAGACCTCCTACGAGCAGTACTTC
CDR3 protein: CASSSWETSYEQYF

V gene: TRBV28
clone size: once
D gene: -
J gene: TRBJ1-1
CDR3 DNA: TGTGCCAGCAGTCCCCCGGACGCCCTTATGAACACTGAAGCTTTCTTT
CDR3 protein: CASSPPDALMNTEAFF

V gene: TRBV9
clone size: -
D gene: TRBD1
J gene: TRBJ1-1
CDR3 DNA: TGTGCCAGCAGCGTAGAAGTACAGGGGGACACTGAAGCTTTCTTT
CDR3 protein: CASSVEVQGDTEAFF

V gene: TRBV7-9
clone size: -
D gene: -
J gene: TRBJ1-2
CDR3 DNA: TGTGCCAGCAGCCGGGACAACTATGGCTACACCTTC
CDR3 protein: CASSRDNYGYTF

V gene: TRBV7-9
clone size: -
D gene: TRBD1
J gene: TRBJ1-2
CDR3 DNA: TGTGCCAGCAGCTTAGTCTCGACAGGGCGGTATGGCTACACCTTC
CDR3 protein: CASSLVSTGRYGYTF

V gene: TRBV12-3/TRBV12-4
clone size: -
D gene: TRBD1
J gene: TRBJ1-2
CDR3 DNA: TGTGCCAGCCGGACAGGGTCTGGCTACACCTTC
CDR3 protein: CASRTGSGYTF

V gene: TRBV5-5
clone size: -
D gene: -
J gene: TRBJ1-6
CDR3 DNA: TGTGCCAGCAGCTTGGTTTCAGGGTTTAATTCACCCCTCCACTTT
CDR3 protein: CASSLVSGFNSPLHF

V gene: TRBV6-6
clone size: -
D gene: TRBD2
J gene: TRBJ2-1
CDR3 DNA: TGTGCCAGCAGGTCAGGGCGCGCGGGAGCCTACAATGAGCAGTTCTTC
CDR3 protein: CASRSGRAGAYNEQFF

V gene: TRBV19
clone size: -
D gene: -
J gene: TRBJ1-1
CDR3 DNA: TGTGCCAGTAGTATGGGCAGGGCTGACACTGAAGCTTTCTTT
CDR3 protein: CASSMGRADTEAFF

V gene: TRBV18
clone size: -
D gene: TRBD2
J gene: TRBJ2-1
CDR3 DNA: TGTGCCAGCTCACCATTTGCGGGAGTGATCAATGAGCAGTTCTTC
CDR3 protein: CASSPFAGVINEQFF

V gene: TRBV10-3
clone size: -
D gene: -
J gene: TRBJ1-1
CDR3 DNA: TGTGCCATCAGTGAGTCGGGGGGAAGCGGTGAAGCTTTCTTT
CDR3 protein: CAISESGGSGEAFF

V gene: TRBV13
clone size: -
D gene: -
J gene: TRBJ2-7
CDR3 DNA: TGTGCCAGCAGCTTAGCGGGGACAACCTACGAGCAGTACTTC
CDR3 protein: CASSLAGTTYEQYF

V gene: TRBV11-3
clone size: -
D gene: TRBD2
J gene: TRBJ2-1
CDR3 DNA: TGTGCCAGCAGCTTAGCCGGGACTAGCGGGCACAATGAGCAGTTCTTC
CDR3 protein: CASSLAGTSGHNEQFF

V gene: TRBV28
clone size: -
D gene: -
J gene: TRBJ1-2
CDR3 DNA: TGTGCCAGCAGTCGGGACACTAACTATGGCTACACCTTC
CDR3 protein: CASSRDTNYGYTF

V gene: TRBV7-2
clone size: -
D gene: -
J gene: TRBJ1-2
CDR3 DNA: TGTGCCAGCAGCTTAGGGGGGGTCTATGGCTACACCTTC
CDR3 protein: CASSLGGVYGYTF

V gene: TRBV2
clone size: -
D gene: -
J gene: TRBJ1-6
CDR3 DNA: TGTGCCAGCAGTTTCATGGATAATTCACCCCTCCACTTT
CDR3 protein: CASSFMDNSPLHF